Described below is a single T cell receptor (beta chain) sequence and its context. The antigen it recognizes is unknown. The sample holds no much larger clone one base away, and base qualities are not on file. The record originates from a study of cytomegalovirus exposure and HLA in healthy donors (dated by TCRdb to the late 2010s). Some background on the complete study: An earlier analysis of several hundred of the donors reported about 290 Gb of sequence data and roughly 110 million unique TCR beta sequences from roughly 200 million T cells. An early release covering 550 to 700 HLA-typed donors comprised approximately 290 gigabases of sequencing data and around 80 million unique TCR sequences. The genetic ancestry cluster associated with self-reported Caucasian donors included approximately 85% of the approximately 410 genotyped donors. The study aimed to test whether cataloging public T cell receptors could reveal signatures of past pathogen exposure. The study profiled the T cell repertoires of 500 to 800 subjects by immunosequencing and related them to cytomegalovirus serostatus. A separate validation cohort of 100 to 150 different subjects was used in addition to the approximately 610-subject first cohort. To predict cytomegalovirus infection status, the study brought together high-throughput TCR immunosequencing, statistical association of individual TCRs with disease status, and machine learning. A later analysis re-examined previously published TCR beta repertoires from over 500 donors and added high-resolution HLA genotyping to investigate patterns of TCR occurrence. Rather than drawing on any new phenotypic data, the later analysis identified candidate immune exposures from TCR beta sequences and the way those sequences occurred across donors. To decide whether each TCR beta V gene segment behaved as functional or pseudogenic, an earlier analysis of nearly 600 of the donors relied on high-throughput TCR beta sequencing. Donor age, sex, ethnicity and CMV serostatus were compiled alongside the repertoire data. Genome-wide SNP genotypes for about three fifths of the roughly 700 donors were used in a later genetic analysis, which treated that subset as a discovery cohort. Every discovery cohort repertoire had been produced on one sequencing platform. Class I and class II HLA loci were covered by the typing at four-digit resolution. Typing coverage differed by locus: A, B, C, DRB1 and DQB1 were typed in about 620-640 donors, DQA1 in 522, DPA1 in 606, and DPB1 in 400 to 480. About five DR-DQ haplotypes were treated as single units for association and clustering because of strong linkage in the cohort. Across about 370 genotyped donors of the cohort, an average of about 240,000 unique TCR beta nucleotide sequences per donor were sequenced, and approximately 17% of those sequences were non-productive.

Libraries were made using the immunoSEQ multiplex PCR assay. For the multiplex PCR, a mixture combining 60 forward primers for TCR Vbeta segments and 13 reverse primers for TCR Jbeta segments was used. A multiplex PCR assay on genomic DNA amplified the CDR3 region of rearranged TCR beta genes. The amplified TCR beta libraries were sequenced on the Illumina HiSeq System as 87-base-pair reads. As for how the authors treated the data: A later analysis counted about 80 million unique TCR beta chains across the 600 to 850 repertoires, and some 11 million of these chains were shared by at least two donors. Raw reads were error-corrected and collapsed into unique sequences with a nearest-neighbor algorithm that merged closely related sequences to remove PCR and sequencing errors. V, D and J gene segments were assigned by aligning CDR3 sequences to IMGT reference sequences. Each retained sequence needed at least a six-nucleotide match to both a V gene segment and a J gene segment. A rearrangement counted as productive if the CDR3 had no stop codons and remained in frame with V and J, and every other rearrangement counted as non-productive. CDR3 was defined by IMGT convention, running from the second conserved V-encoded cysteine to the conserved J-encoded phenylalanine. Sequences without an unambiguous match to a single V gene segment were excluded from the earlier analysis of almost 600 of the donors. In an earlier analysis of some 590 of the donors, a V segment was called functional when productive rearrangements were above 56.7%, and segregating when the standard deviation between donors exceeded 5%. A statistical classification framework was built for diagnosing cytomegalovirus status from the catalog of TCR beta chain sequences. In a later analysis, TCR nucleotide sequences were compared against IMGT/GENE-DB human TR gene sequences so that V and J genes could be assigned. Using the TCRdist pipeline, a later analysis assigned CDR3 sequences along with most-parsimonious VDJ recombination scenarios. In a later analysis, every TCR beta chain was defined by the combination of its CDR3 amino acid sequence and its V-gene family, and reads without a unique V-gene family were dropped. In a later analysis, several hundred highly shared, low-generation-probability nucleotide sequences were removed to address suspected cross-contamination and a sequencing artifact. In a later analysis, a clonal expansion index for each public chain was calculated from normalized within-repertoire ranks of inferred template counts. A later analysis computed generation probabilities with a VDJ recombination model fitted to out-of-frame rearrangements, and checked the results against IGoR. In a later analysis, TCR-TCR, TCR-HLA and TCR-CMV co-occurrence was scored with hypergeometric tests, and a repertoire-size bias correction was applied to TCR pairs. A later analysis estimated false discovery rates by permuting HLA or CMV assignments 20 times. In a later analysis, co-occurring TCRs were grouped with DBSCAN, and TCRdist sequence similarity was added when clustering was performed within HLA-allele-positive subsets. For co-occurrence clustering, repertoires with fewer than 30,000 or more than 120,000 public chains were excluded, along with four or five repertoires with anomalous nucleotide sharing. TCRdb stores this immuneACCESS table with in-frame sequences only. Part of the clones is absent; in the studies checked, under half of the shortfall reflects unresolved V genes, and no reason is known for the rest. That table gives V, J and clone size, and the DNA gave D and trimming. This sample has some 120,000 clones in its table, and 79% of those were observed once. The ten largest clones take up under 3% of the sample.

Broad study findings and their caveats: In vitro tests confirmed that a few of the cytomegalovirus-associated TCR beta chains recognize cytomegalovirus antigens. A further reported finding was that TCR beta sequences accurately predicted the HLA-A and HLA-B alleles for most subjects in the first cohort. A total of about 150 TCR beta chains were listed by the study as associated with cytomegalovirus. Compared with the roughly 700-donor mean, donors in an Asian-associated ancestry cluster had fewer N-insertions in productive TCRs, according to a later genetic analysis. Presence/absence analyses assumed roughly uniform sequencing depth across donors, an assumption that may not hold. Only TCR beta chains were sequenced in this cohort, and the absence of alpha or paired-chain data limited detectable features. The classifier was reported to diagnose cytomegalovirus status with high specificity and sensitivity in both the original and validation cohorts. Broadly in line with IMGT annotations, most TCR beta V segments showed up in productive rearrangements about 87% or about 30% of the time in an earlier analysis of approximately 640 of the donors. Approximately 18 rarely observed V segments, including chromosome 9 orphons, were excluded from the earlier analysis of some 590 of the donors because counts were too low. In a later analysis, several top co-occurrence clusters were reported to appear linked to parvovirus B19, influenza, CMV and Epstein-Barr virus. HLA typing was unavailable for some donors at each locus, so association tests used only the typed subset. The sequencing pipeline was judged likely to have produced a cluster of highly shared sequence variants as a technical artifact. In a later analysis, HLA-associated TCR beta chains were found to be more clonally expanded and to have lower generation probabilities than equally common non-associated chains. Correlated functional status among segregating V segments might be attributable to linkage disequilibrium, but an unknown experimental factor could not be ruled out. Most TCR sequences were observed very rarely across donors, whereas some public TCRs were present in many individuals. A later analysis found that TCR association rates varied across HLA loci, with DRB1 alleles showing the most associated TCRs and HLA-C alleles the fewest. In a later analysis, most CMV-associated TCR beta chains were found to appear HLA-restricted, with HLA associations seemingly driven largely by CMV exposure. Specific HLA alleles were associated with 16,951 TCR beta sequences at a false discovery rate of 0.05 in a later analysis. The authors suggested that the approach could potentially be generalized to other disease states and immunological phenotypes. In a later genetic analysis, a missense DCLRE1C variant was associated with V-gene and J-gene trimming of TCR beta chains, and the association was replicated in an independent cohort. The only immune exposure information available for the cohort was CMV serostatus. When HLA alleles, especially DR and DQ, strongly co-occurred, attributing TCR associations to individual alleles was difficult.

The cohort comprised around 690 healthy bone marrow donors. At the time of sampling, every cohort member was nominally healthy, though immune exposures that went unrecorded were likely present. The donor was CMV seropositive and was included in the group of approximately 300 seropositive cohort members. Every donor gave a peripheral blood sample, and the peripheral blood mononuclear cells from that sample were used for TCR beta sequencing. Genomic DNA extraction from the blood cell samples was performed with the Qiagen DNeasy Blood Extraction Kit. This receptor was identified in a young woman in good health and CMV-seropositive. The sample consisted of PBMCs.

Here the CDR3 is given as CAWSVTGNQPQHF. The DNA is as follows: TGTGCCTGGAGTGTAACCGGGAATCAGCCCCAGCATTTT. In this chain, TRBV30 is recombined with TRBJ1-5, with the D gene not confidently named. Measured from the cysteine to the phenylalanine, the CDR3 is 13 residues long. This entry keeps only the CDR3 DNA: 39 bases, framed from base 1. At the junction V is shortened by 0 bases and J by 4 bases, with 7 bases in between. CDR1 and CDR2 were assigned from the germline V gene (reference sequence) as GTSNPN and SVGIG.